Sequencing of this T cell receptor (beta chain) was carried out in a study of blood T cell repertoires in COVID-19. Overall study context: The United States, Italy and Spain provided the acute and convalescent COVID-19 samples. Sources were T cells, B-cell-depleted T cells, or PBMCs; the material itself was cDNA or gDNA.

This CDR3 region has 17 residues. The V gene's germline CDR1 is SEHNR and CDR2 FQNEAQ (reference sequence). Losses at the gene ends were 5 bases for V and 4 bases for J; bases not matched to a gene: 13. Authors' data handling: Estimates of nucleated cell counts were drawn from the amplification of reference gene primers. Libraries were prepared by immunoSEQ multiplex PCR; TCRdb keeps only in-frame clonotypes and omits some of them. That table gives V, J and clone size, and the DNA gave D and trimming. This repertoire shows about 220,000 clones, approximately 83% found once; its top ten account for more than 2%.

The gene calls are TRBV7-9 and TRBJ2-2, with 7 bases lining up with TRBD1. Sequencing was carried out using peripheral blood. The origin of this receptor is a woman in her fifties or sixties with acute or convalescent COVID-19. DNA of the CDR3: TGTGCCAGCAGCCTAGGGACAGACGTATTAGGCACCGGGGAGCTGTTTTTT. Amino acids: CASSLGTDVLGTGELFF.